The clone carrying this T cell receptor beta chain was counted between two and nine times. V lost 6 bases to trimming and J lost 4 bases; unmatched junction nucleotides: 14. Germline V gene sequence: CDR1 MNHEY, CDR2 SVGEGT. The CDR3 extends over 17 amino acids. With a J-beta primer mix and a sample-barcoded 5' primer, a second PCR ran about 7 to 12 cycles. TCRdb called the 5' RACE reads again in MiXCR, with one record for every CDR3 protein. The repertoire holds approximately 790,000 distinct CDR3 sequences, with around 68% as singletons. This sample is drawn from a study of blood T cells in healthy people across ages.

The material sequenced was blood. The V gene is TRBV6-2 or TRBV6-3, the J gene TRBJ2-5; 10 bases are a match to TRBD2. The receptor's source is a man aged 30 to 45 in good health. The CDR3 region has the DNA TGTGCCAGCAGCTCCTTCCTAGCGGGGGACCTTGGAGAGACCCAGTACTTC. This gives the protein CASSSFLAGDLGETQYF.